Listed below are T cell receptor beta chains from one sample, sequenced in a study of blood T cell repertoires in COVID-19. Generated by immunoSEQ multiplex PCR, the TCRdb table keeps only in-frame clones and is missing some. The sample has 250,000 or so clones, approximately 82% seen once. Sequencing was performed on peripheral blood. These receptors were obtained from a woman older than 75 with acute or convalescent COVID-19. Each CDR3 is given without its conserved first and last residue.

TRBJ1-4	TRBV18	ASSPPPGLEKLF
TRBJ1-5	TRBV28	ASSSPSTSNQPQH
TRBJ2-3	TRBV4-1	ASSQVPSGGRLDTQY
TRBJ2-2	TRBV10-3	AISHRGSTGELF
TRBJ2-7	TRBV11-3	ASSSGVGYEQY
TRBJ1-2	TRBV4-2	ASSQDGRTEYGYT
TRBJ1-1	TRBV6-5	ASRRDRATNTEAF
TRBJ1-2	TRBV4-3	ASSQVSGGYGYT
TRBJ2-3	TRBV5-6	ASSFVERVGTDTQY
TRBJ2-5	TRBV27	ASSSSRGLETQY
TRBJ2-1	TRBV12-3/TRBV12-4	ASSLGVYEQF
TRBJ2-1	TRBV24-1	ATSDPMGRGNSYNEQF
TRBJ1-5	TRBV3-1/TRBV3-2	ASSQGQGSNQPQH
TRBJ2-7	TRBV2	ASSVTRQASYEQY
TRBJ2-7	TRBV15	ATSRGGTGSYEQY
TRBJ1-5	TRBV30	AWSSGQGYDSNQPQH
TRBJ1-4	TRBV19	ASSPRRGRGEKLF
TRBJ2-7	TRBV9	ASSVEGRPYEQY
TRBJ2-1	TRBV7-2	ASSLGTSGSNEQF
TRBJ2-5	TRBV7-2	ASSRGGGQETQY
TRBJ1-5	TRBV7-2	ASSLGTGLDQPQH
TRBJ1-5	TRBV29-1	SVSTGPNQPQH
TRBJ2-5	TRBV19	ASSSGGAWQETQY
TRBJ2-2	TRBV5-4	ASSLATSPGELF
TRBJ2-3	TRBV7-2	ASSHRDFSDTQY
TRBJ2-2	TRBV6-5	ASSLPTGELF
TRBJ1-1	TRBV7-2	ASSLVGDREAF
TRBJ2-7	TRBV7-2	ASSLDTGTKEQY
TRBJ1-2	TRBV27	ASSLRGPDGYT
TRBJ2-1	TRBV23-1	ASSQATSGEYNEQF
TRBJ1-2	TRBV6-5	ASSSRTGGFYGYT
TRBJ2-5	TRBV11-2	ASSSPRGQETQY
TRBJ2-3	TRBV18	ASSADRGQADTQY
TRBJ2-5	TRBV24-1	ATSDPDRGGKETQY
TRBJ1-2	TRBV28	ASSGTGGNYGYT
TRBJ1-2	TRBV5-1	ASSLSTGRGYT
TRBJ2-2	TRBV7-2	ASSRLRGSGELF
TRBJ2-7	TRBV15	ATSREYQGSKSYEQY
TRBJ2-1	TRBV6-5	ASSFRRDEGNEQF
TRBJ2-1	TRBV18	ASSLNRGNEQF
TRBJ1-5	TRBV6-5	ASSLADMSNQPQH
TRBJ1-1	TRBV7-9	ASSLEQITEAF
TRBJ1-1	TRBV2	ASSADRGGTEAF
TRBJ2-5	TRBV5-1	ASSQGALVETQY
TRBJ2-2	TRBV18	ASSSRQRTSSTGELF
TRBJ2-1	TRBV27	ASSLGFLAGGTESEQF
TRBJ2-2	TRBV10-3	AITDPGQGPTGELF
TRBJ1-1	TRBV7-8	ASSLGGANTEAF
TRBJ2-1	TRBV7-2	ASSLVTSGNEQF
TRBJ2-2	TRBV4-3	ASSQVVETSGKYTGELF
TRBJ2-1	TRBV3-1/TRBV3-2	ASSLYGGSDDEQF
TRBJ2-3	TRBV3-1/TRBV3-2	ASSRSSGGVDTQY
TRBJ2-3	TRBV5-4	ASSPGTSGGTDTQY